The 20 T cell receptor beta chains listed next were all sequenced from one sample in a study of CD8+ T cells in alopecia areata (dated by TCRdb to the late 2010s). Explained via the paper, the time point label denotes: 24 weeks on oral tofacitinib. In light of the paper, this sample's treatment or condition label describes: oral pan-JAK inhibitor, 5-10 mg twice daily. Preparation of the library involved the immunoSEQ multiplex PCR assay. To provide template for TCR sequencing, every sample had RNA extracted and reverse transcribed into cDNA. TCRdb obtained this table from immuneACCESS and retained in-frame rearrangements with V and J assigned. These tables miss some clones; where compared with another copy, unresolved V genes account for less than half of the shortfall, and the remainder is unexplained. The sample table shows 150,000 to 200,000 clones, and roughly 60% are seen once. Together, the top ten hold 1% of the sample.

This specimen was CD4+ T cells sorted from blood, taken at week 24, from a patient treated with tofacitinib. Receptors were obtained from a human donor with alopecia areata.

This clone is a singleton in its sample. This sequence joins TRBV30 and TRBJ2-1; D is unclear. This CDR3 is 14 amino acids long. V was pared by 5 bases and J by 5 bases, with 16 bases between. Germline lookup yields CDR1 GTSNPN and CDR2 SVGIG (reference sequence). The CDR3 DNA follows: TGTGCCTGGGCGAGGAATACTTTAAACAATGAGCAGTTCTTC. Amino acid sequence: CAWARNTLNNEQFF.

A few counts support this clone. The chain joins TRBV4-3 to TRBJ2-5; 13 positions match TRBD2. CDR3 length equals 19 residues. Trimming cost V 2 bases and J 2 bases; bases outside gene matches: 11. Germline-derived CDR1 and CDR2 are LGHNA and YSLEER. In nucleotides, the CDR3 is TGCGCCAGCAGCCAATCTCCAACTAGCGGGGGGGCCTTTCAAGAGACCCAGTACTTC. It translates to CASSQSPTSGGAFQETQYF.

The CDR3 spells CASSTRTGYEQYF. CDR3 nucleotide sequence: TGTGCCAGCAGTACCCGGACAGGCTACGAGCAGTACTTC. The rearrangement links TRBV6-5 to TRBJ2-7; the match to TRBD1 covers 7 bases. V lost 5 bases to trimming and J lost 3 bases; unmatched junction nucleotides: 4. Germline V gene data show CDR1 as MNHEY and CDR2 as SVGAGI. There are 13 residues in the CDR3.

V usage is TRBV30 and J usage is TRBJ1-2, with TRBD1 identical over 7 bases. The CDR3 spans 13 residues. The germline gives CDR1 GTSNPN, CDR2 SVGIG (reference sequence). J lost 8 bases, V lost 4 bases, and 10 bases had no gene match. For the CDR3, the DNA is TGTGCCTGGAACCAAGGGGGCGCGGAAGGCTACACCTTC. Its protein is CAWNQGGAEGYTF.

The V and J genes are TRBV5-5 and TRBJ2-1; tentatively, D is TRBD2 (6 bases). V lost 0 bases and J lost 1, with 8 bases in between. The germline gives CDR1 SGHKS, CDR2 YYEKEE (reference sequence). This CDR3 has 15 amino acids. The CDR3 is CASSLAGRSYNEQFF. The CDR3 DNA sequence: TGTGCCAGCAGCTTGGCAGGGAGGTCCTACAATGAGCAGTTCTTC.

This clone was seen once. The V call is TRBV5-6, the J call TRBJ1-4; D unclear. The CDR3 runs 12 residues. Germline values: CDR1 SGHDT, CDR2 YYEEEE. Trimming shortened V by 2 bases and J by 6 bases, and 5 bases separated the two germline ends. The CDR3 reads CASSLSDEKLFF. The DNA for the CDR3 is TGTGCCAGCAGCTTATCGGATGAAAAACTGTTTTTT. Based on the CDR3 plus reference TRBV5-6 and TRBJ1-4, the full variable domain is DAGVTQSPTHLIKTRGQQVTLRCSPKSGHDTVSWYQQALGQGPQFIFQYYEEEERQRGNFPDRFSGHQFPNYSSELNVNALLLGDSALYLCASSLSDEKLFFGSGTQLSVL.

The V and J genes are TRBV29-1 and TRBJ1-1; D call uncertain. The V end lost 0 bases, the J end lost 0 bases, and 8 bases lay between the germline ends. Germline CDR1 and CDR2: SQVTM and ANQGSEA. The CDR3 has 14 residues. The CDR3 DNA follows: TGCAGCGTTGAAGAAGTGGGAATGAACACTGAAGCTTTCTTT. Amino acid sequence: CSVEEVGMNTEAFF.

This sequence joins TRBV7-2 and TRBJ1-1, with no clear D. Trimming removed 3 bases at V and 2 bases at J, with 7 bases between. The CDR3 runs to 13 residues. CDR1 is SGHTA and CDR2 is FQGNSA in the germline V gene. This CDR3 is CASSFKRNTEAFF. In nucleotides, the CDR3 is TGTGCCAGCAGCTTCAAGCGAAACACTGAAGCTTTCTTT. The full variable domain, with the rest looked up from reference TRBV7-2 and TRBJ1-1, is GAGVSQSPSNKVTEKGKDVELRCDPISGHTALYWYRQSLGQGLEFLIYFQGNSAPDKSGLPSDRFSAERTGGSVSTLTIQRTQQEDSAVYLCASSFKRNTEAFFGQGTRLTVV.

The V and J genes are TRBV5-4 and TRBJ2-7; maybe TRBD1 (6 bases). From germline, CDR1 is SGHNT and CDR2 YYREEE (reference sequence). CDR3 length: 15 amino acids. V shed 4 bases and J shed 4 bases, with 18 bases lying between them. CDR3 bases: TGTGCCAGCAGCCCTAAGGACAGCCACGCTTACGAGCAGTACTTC. It yields the protein CASSPKDSHAYEQYF.

This clone has just a few counts. The chain has TRBV25-1 and TRBJ2-1, with a weak D call TRBD1 (6 bases). This CDR3 is 15 amino acids long. CDR1 MGHDK and CDR2 SYGVNS come from the germline V gene. Trimming removed 2 bases from V and 9 bases from J, with 17 bases in between. Here the CDR3 reads CASSEGDTRVGEQFF. CDR3 in DNA: TGTGCCAGCAGTGAAGGGGACACCCGCGTGGGTGAGCAGTTCTTC.

The chain employs TRBV5-6 and TRBJ2-7, with TRBD1 matching over 7 bases. V was pared by 2 bases and J by 3 bases, with 5 bases of the junction left unmatched. This CDR3 contains 14 residues. The V gene's germline CDR1 is SGHDT and CDR2 YYEEEE. CDR3 region: CASSFSAGGYEQYF. CDR3 sequence (DNA): TGTGCCAGCAGCTTTTCAGCAGGGGGCTACGAGCAGTACTTC.

The V gene is TRBV30, the J gene TRBJ1-2; 8 nucleotides match TRBD1. The CDR3 has 14 residues. V gave up 3 bases and J gave up 5 bases; unmatched junction bases: 8. CDR1 is GTSNPN, CDR2 SVGIG, per germline (reference sequence). The CDR3 protein is CAWRPGQGKYGYTF. For the CDR3, the DNA is TGTGCCTGGAGACCCGGACAGGGAAAATATGGCTACACCTTC.

This clone appeared once. One end of the junction does not line up with germline, which may come from a read error. The chain has TRBV9 and TRBJ2-5; 9 bases fit TRBD2. The CDR3 is 17 residues long. Germline CDR1 reads SGDLS; CDR2 reads YYNGEE. The CDR3 region has the DNA TGTGCCAGCAGCGTAGCTGGGGTTAGCGGGGGTCAAGGGACCCAGTACTTC. Its protein is CASSVAGVSGGQGTQYF.

J is TRBJ2-7 and V is TRBV6-1, with 10 bases lining up with TRBD1. CDR1 MNHNS and CDR2 SASEGT come from the germline V gene. V lost 6 bases to trimming and J lost 4 bases; unmatched junction nucleotides: 6. The CDR3 is 14 residues long. CDR3 amino acids: CASSGGTGVYEQYF. The CDR3 DNA reads as TGTGCCAGCAGCGGTGGGACAGGGGTTTACGAGCAGTACTTC.

The chain links TRBV4-3 to TRBJ2-5; no reliable D call. V dropped 1 base and J dropped 5 bases, with 14 bases sitting between them. The CDR3 runs to 15 residues. Germline CDR1 reads LGHNA; CDR2 reads YSLEER. DNA of the CDR3: TGCGCCAGCAGCCAAGTGGTTGGTAGTGGGGAGACCCAGTACTTC. Translating it yields CASSQVVGSGETQYF.

This chain connects TRBV29-1 to TRBJ2-1; D is undetermined. This CDR3 comprises 12 residues. V lost 4 bases to trimming and J lost 9 bases, with 13 bases between them. Per germline, CDR1 SQVTM and CDR2 ANQGSEA. The CDR3: CSVGGLQGEQFF. The CDR3 DNA reads TGCAGCGTTGGTGGTCTGCAAGGTGAGCAGTTCTTC.

This clone was recorded a few times. Other DNA variants within this sample encode the same CDR3. The chain joins TRBV29-1 to TRBJ1-1; D not resolved. Germline V gives CDR1 SQVTM, CDR2 ANQGSEA. Between the trimmed V and J ends, which lost 6 bases and 0 bases, there was a span of 11 bases. The CDR3 length is 13 residues. CDR3: CSVSGRMNTEAFF. In DNA form, the CDR3 reads TGCAGCGTCTCCGGCCGAATGAACACTGAAGCTTTCTTT.

The gene calls are TRBV30 and TRBJ1-1, with unresolved D. The CDR3 is 12 residues long. V lost 0 bases, J lost 5 bases, and 7 bases lay in between. Germline values: CDR1 GTSNPN, CDR2 SVGIG (reference sequence). The CDR3 loop is CAWSVMVTEAFF. CDR3 DNA: TGTGCCTGGAGTGTAATGGTGACTGAAGCTTTCTTT.

This clone showed up many times. The genes are TRBV29-1 and TRBJ2-5; no firm D call. The ends were cut back, 0 bases at V and 7 bases at J, with 6 bases in the middle. The germline CDR1 and CDR2 sequences are SQVTM and ANQGSEA. This CDR3 is 11 amino acids long. CDR3 in DNA: TGCAGCGTTGAAGATGTGGGGACCCAGTACTTC. Its protein product is CSVEDVGTQYF.

This clone is a singleton in its sample. The rearrangement joins TRBV7-2 to TRBJ1-5; possibly TRBD1 for D (5 bases). The CDR3 has 13 residues. The V gene lost 3 bases and the J gene lost 5 bases, with 8 bases spanning the gap. Looked up from germline, CDR1 is SGHTA and CDR2 is FQGNSA. The CDR3 DNA reads as TGTGCCAGCAGCTTTTCCAGGGATCAGCCCCAGCATTTT. Translated: CASSFSRDQPQHF.